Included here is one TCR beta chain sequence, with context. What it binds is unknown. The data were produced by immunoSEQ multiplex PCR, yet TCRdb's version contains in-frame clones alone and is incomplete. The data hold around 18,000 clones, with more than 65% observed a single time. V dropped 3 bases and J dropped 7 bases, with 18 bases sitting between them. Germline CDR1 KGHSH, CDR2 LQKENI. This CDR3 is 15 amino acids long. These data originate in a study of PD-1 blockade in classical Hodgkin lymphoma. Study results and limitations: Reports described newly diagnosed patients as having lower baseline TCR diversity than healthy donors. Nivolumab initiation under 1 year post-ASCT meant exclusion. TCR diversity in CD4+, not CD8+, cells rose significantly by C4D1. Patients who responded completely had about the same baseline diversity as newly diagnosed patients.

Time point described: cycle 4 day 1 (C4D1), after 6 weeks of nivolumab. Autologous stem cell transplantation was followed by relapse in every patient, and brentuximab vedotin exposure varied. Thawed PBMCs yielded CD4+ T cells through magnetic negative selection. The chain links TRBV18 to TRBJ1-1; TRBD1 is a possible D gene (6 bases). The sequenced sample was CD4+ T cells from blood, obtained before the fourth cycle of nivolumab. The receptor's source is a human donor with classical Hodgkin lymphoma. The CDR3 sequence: CASSPQERTAVEAFF. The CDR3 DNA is TGTGCCAGCTCACCCCAGGAGAGGACAGCAGTTGAAGCTTTCTTT.